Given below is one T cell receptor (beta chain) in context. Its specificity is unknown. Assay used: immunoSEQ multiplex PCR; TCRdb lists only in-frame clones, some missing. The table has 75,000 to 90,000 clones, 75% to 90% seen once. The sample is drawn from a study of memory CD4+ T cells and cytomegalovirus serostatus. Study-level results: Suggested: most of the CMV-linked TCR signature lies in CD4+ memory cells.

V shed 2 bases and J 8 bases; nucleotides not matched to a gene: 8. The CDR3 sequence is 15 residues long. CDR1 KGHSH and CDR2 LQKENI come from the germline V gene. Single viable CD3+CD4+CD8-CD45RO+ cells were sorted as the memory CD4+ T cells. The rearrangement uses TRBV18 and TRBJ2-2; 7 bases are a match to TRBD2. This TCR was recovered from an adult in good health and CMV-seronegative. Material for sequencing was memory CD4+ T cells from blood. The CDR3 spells CASSPGRGSAGELFF. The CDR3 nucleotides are TGTGCCAGCTCACCAGGGCGGGGGTCCGCGGGGGAGCTGTTTTTT.